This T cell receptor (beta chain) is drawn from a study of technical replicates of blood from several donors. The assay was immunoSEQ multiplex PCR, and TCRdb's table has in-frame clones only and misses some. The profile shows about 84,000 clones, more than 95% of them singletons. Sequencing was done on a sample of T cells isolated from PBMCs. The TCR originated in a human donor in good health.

CDR3 sequence: CASSVGTGVRQPQHF. CDR3 bases: TGTGCCAGCAGCGTGGGTACAGGAGTCCGGCAGCCCCAGCATTTT. This chain links TRBV9 with TRBJ1-5; D might be TRBD1 (5 bases). Germline values: CDR1 SGDLS, CDR2 YYNGEE. Deletions cut 2 bases from V and 7 bases from J, with 16 bases between. The CDR3 consists of 15 residues.